Presented here are 4 T cell receptor beta chains from one specimen sequenced in a study of blood T cell repertoires in COVID-19. Here immunoSEQ multiplex PCR was the method, and the copy in TCRdb shows in-frame clones only, minus some. The sample consists of around 250,000 clones, about 80% of them appearing once. Sequenced sample: peripheral blood. All receptors derive from a woman at least 80 years old with acute or convalescent COVID-19.

V is TRBV5-5 and J is TRBJ1-2; tentatively, D is TRBD1 (6 bases). The germline V gene has CDR1 SGHKS and CDR2 YYEKEE (reference sequence). The CDR3 sequence is 14 residues long. V was pared by 4 bases and J by 4 bases, with 14 bases between. This chain's CDR3 is CASSPGVGAYGYTF. The DNA for the CDR3 is TGTGCCAGCAGCCCAGGGGTGGGGGCCTATGGCTACACCTTC.

This chain uses TRBV7-2 with TRBJ2-3, with 8 bases matching TRBD2. CDR1 is SGHTA, CDR2 FQGNSA, per germline. The CDR3 is made up of 17 amino acids. The V gene end was trimmed by 1 base and the J gene end by 1 base; junction bases not matched to a gene: 7. CDR3 nucleotide sequence: TGTGCCAGCAGCTTAGACGCTAGCGGGTATGGCACAGATACGCAGTATTTT. The encoded protein is CASSLDASGYGTDTQYF.

This chain links TRBV6-6 with TRBJ1-1, with D unresolved. CDR1 is MNHNY, CDR2 SVGAGI, per germline (reference sequence). The length of the CDR3 is 13 residues. Trimming shortened V by 5 bases and J by 0 bases, and 7 bases separated the two germline ends. The CDR3 DNA sequence: TGTGCCAGCAGTCAACAAATGAACACTGAAGCTTTCTTT. Its translation: CASSQQMNTEAFF.

J is TRBJ2-1 and V is TRBV6-5; TRBD1 agrees at 7 bases. V lost 2 bases and J lost 8; bases outside the gene matches: 6. The CDR3 runs 14 residues. The germline V gene has CDR1 MNHEY and CDR2 SVGAGI. CDR3 coding DNA: TGTGCCAGCAGTTACACGACAGGGACCTATGAGCAGTTCTTC. It encodes CASSYTTGTYEQFF.